These 30 T cell receptor beta chains came from one sample sequenced in a study of control samples from healthy donors and cancer patients. Repertoires were generated with immunoSEQ multiplex PCR, while TCRdb's copy carries only in-frame clones and drops some. The sample lists 100,000 to 150,000 clones, roughly 89% occurring once. Sequenced sample: PBMCs. The receptors here all came from a man aged 50-60 years with head and neck cancer.

J is TRBJ2-6 and V is TRBV9; D is unclear. Germline V gene lookup returns CDR1 SGDLS and CDR2 YYNGEE. This CDR3 is 16 amino acids long. V gave up 0 bases and J gave up 2 bases, with 9 bases separating them. As DNA, the CDR3 is TGTGCCAGCAGCGTAGGCCCGGGCCCTGGGGCCAACGTCCTGACTTTC. This translates into CASSVGPGPGANVLTF.

This clone is a singleton in its sample. J is TRBJ1-5 and V is TRBV28; a possible D gene is TRBD1 (6 bases). CDR3 length: 14 residues. In germline, CDR1 is MDHEN, CDR2 SYDVKM. V dropped 7 bases and J dropped 2 bases, with 12 bases sitting between them. As DNA, the CDR3 is TGTGCCAGCAAAGGGGGTATGCGCAATCAGCCCCAGCATTTT. This gives the protein CASKGGMRNQPQHF. Complete variable domain (other parts from reference TRBV28 and TRBJ1-5): DVKVTQSSRYLVKRTGEKVFLECVQDMDHENMFWYRQDPGLGLRLIYFSYDVKMKEKGDIPEGYSVSREKKERFSLILESASTNQTSMYLCASKGGMRNQPQHFGDGTRLSIL.

The chain links TRBV19 to TRBJ2-1, with 9 bases identical to TRBD2. J lost 9 bases, V lost 5 bases, and 14 bases had no gene match. The CDR3 contains 16 residues. CDR1 and CDR2 (germline): LNHDA, SQIVND (reference sequence). CDR3 loop: CASSQLAGGTGGEQFF. The CDR3 DNA reads as TGTGCCAGTAGTCAACTGGCGGGGGGGACCGGCGGTGAGCAGTTCTTC.

The J gene is TRBJ1-2, the V gene TRBV7-9, with a weak D call TRBD1 (5 bases). V lost 3 bases, J lost 5 bases, and 13 bases lay in between. This CDR3 contains 14 residues. Germline values: CDR1 SEHNR, CDR2 FQNEAQ (reference sequence). As DNA, the CDR3 is TGTGCCAGCAGCTTCATCGGGGGACGGTATGGCTACACCTTC. It is translated as CASSFIGGRYGYTF.

The chain is built from TRBV4-1 and TRBJ2-3; D is uncertain. V lost 0 bases and J lost 5, with 15 bases in between. This CDR3 is 16 amino acids long. The germline CDR1 and CDR2 sequences are MGHRA and YSYEKL. The CDR3 nucleotides read TGCGCCAGCAGCCAAGATCGGTGGAACGTTCGAGATACGCAGTATTTT. Translating gives CASSQDRWNVRDTQYF.

V is TRBV6-5 and J is TRBJ2-2, with 13 bases identical to TRBD2. After removal of 6 bases from V and 6 bases from J, the junction contained 4 bases not matched to a gene. The V gene's germline CDR1 is MNHEY and CDR2 SVGAGI. This CDR3 contains 15 residues. The CDR3 coding sequence is TGTGCCAGCAGCTGGACTAGCGGGAGCTCCGGGGAGCTGTTTTTT. As protein: CASSWTSGSSGELFF.

A single count supports this clone. The CDR3 nucleotides are TGTGCCAGCAGCACAACCCTTGGGGAGGTGAACACTGAAGCTTTCTTT. It specifies CASSTTLGEVNTEAFF. This chain uses TRBV13 with TRBJ1-1; no definite D call. Trimming left V 5 bases short and J 0 bases short, with 16 bases between. The CDR3 has 16 residues. Germline values: CDR1 PRHDT, CDR2 FYEKMQ (reference sequence).

V is TRBV5-1 and J is TRBJ1-1; TRBD1 aligns across 9 bases. Unmatched junction bases numbered 3, after V lost 3 bases and J lost 0 bases. This CDR3 spans 15 amino acids. CDR1 SGHRS and CDR2 YFSETQ come from the germline V gene. This chain's CDR3 is CASSWGQGLNTEAFF. CDR3 sequence (DNA): TGCGCCAGCAGCTGGGGACAGGGCCTGAACACTGAAGCTTTCTTT.

The chain employs TRBV18 and TRBJ1-2; D possibly corresponds to TRBD1 (5 bases). CDR1 is KGHSH, CDR2 LQKENI, per germline. The CDR3 is made up of 14 amino acids. V was shortened by 0 bases and J by 9 bases, with 14 bases between the two germline ends. The CDR3 sequence: CASSPPQARARYTF. Written as DNA, the CDR3 is TGTGCCAGCTCACCACCGCAGGCCAGGGCGCGCTACACCTTC.

The V gene is TRBV6-5, the J gene TRBJ1-3; a weak D match, TRBD1 (6 bases). Germline V gene sequence: CDR1 MNHEY, CDR2 SVGAGI. The CDR3 totals 15 residues. V dropped 6 bases and J dropped 7 bases, with 19 bases sitting between them. The CDR3: CASRSLQGPSNTIYF. CDR3 in DNA: TGTGCCAGCAGGAGCTTACAGGGACCTTCGAACACCATATATTTT.

V gene TRBV28 combines with J gene TRBJ2-3; 7 nucleotides agree with TRBD2. The ends lost 6 bases at V and 4 bases at J; junction bases unmatched: 7. The CDR3 runs 14 residues. The germline V gene has CDR1 MDHEN and CDR2 SYDVKM. The CDR3 sequence: CASRIAGVADTQYF. CDR3 in DNA: TGTGCCAGCAGGATAGCGGGTGTCGCAGATACGCAGTATTTT.

The V gene is TRBV6-1, the J gene TRBJ2-2, with 7 positions matching TRBD1. Germline values: CDR1 MNHNS, CDR2 SASEGT. CDR3 size: 13 residues. V was clipped by 7 bases and J by 4 bases; unmatched bases: 3. The CDR3 DNA reads TGTGCCAGCACCGGACAGGTCACCGGGGAGCTGTTTTTT. This encodes CASTGQVTGELFF.

In its sample, this clone was seen once. This chain uses TRBV5-4 with TRBJ2-1; TRBD1 aligns across 7 bases. The CDR3 consists of 13 residues. Trimming at V came to 5 bases and at J to 8 bases, leaving 7 bases not matched to a gene. The germline CDR1 and CDR2 sequences are SGHNT and YYREEE (reference sequence). The CDR3 DNA sequence: TGTGCCAGCAGTCAGACAGGGATCGATGAGCAGTTCTTC. Protein product: CASSQTGIDEQFF.

The rearrangement links TRBV28 to TRBJ1-3; D not certain. The CDR3 contains 12 residues. Germline assignment: CDR1 MDHEN and CDR2 SYDVKM. With 3 bases removed from V and 2 bases from J, the gap between germline ends came to 2 bases. The CDR3 here is CASSFAGNTIYF. Here the CDR3 DNA reads TGTGCCAGCAGTTTCGCTGGAAACACCATATATTTT.

The chain is built from TRBV5-1 and TRBJ1-4; no clear D. The CDR3 contains 15 residues. The germline V and J ends were trimmed by 2 bases and 7 bases, with 15 bases remaining between them. Germline V gene sequence: CDR1 SGHRS, CDR2 YFSETQ. The CDR3 loop is CASSLSPPRSEKLFF. CDR3 DNA sequence: TGCGCCAGCAGCTTATCCCCCCCGAGGAGTGAAAAACTGTTTTTT.

This chain links TRBV15 with TRBJ1-5, with TRBD1 matching over 7 bases. Germline V gene lookup returns CDR1 LNHNV and CDR2 YYDKDF (reference sequence). V gave up 1 base and J gave up 1 base; unmatched junction bases: 4. The CDR3 runs 16 residues. The CDR3 sequence is CATSRAGGLSNQPQHF. CDR3 DNA sequence: TGTGCCACCAGCAGAGCAGGGGGGCTGAGCAATCAGCCCCAGCATTTT.

The genes are TRBV5-1 and TRBJ1-1, with D possibly matching TRBD1 (6 bases). The CDR3 spans 17 residues. Germline-derived CDR1 and CDR2 are SGHRS and YFSETQ. The V gene lost 6 bases and the J gene lost 2 bases, with 23 bases spanning the gap. This CDR3 reads CASTNLLTGTPNTEAFF. In nucleotides, the CDR3 is TGCGCCAGCACCAATCTTCTCACCGGGACACCAAACACTGAAGCTTTCTTT.

This rearrangement joins TRBV3-1 (or the pseudogene TRBV3-2) to TRBJ2-3, with TRBD2 matching over 9 bases. Unmatched junction bases numbered 3, after V lost 4 bases and J lost 1 base. The CDR3 runs to 15 residues. The germline gives CDR1 LGHDT, CDR2 YNNKEL (reference sequence). CDR3 nucleotides: TGTGCCAGCAGCCCAAAGCGGGGGGGCACAGATACGCAGTATTTT. It encodes CASSPKRGGTDTQYF.

The rearrangement joins TRBV5-1 to TRBJ2-1; D is perhaps TRBD2 (6 bases). V dropped 0 bases and J dropped 5 bases, with 9 bases sitting between them. The CDR3 totals 14 residues. The germline gives CDR1 SGHRS, CDR2 YFSETQ. The CDR3 nucleotides are TGCGCCAGCAGCTTGGGGGAGGATAACAATGAGCAGTTCTTC. Protein: CASSLGEDNNEQFF.

V is TRBV9 and J is TRBJ1-5, with D possibly TRBD1 on 6 matching bases. The CDR3 covers 15 residues. From germline, CDR1 is SGDLS and CDR2 YYNGEE. V was trimmed by 4 bases and J by 5 bases, leaving 16 bases between them. The CDR3: CASSPTGGTYQPQHF. In nucleotides, the CDR3 is TGTGCCAGCAGCCCGACGGGGGGCACCTATCAGCCCCAGCATTTT.

The genes are TRBV5-6 and TRBJ2-3; D might be TRBD1 or TRBD2, each matching 5 bases. V was cut by 2 bases and J by 2 bases, with 21 bases left in between. This CDR3 has 18 amino acids. CDR1 and CDR2 (germline): SGHDT, YYEEEE. In DNA, the CDR3 is TGTGCCAGCAGCTTTTTCGTTCGGGGACCCGGAGACACAGATACGCAGTATTTT. Protein product: CASSFFVRGPGDTDTQYF.

This clone was seen many times. The genes are TRBV19 and TRBJ1-2, with D uncertain. The CDR3 is 12 residues long. Trimming stripped 5 bases from V and 4 bases from J, with 8 bases between. CDR1 and CDR2 from the germline V gene are LNHDA and SQIVND (reference sequence). The CDR3 coding sequence is TGTGCCAGTAGTCCGGGAAGCTATGGCTACACCTTC. Its translation: CASSPGSYGYTF.

The genes are TRBV4-2 and TRBJ2-3; 12 bases are shared with TRBD2. The CDR3 loop spans 18 amino acids. The V gene's germline CDR1 is LGHNA and CDR2 YNFKEQ. Trimming cost V 0 bases and J 6 bases; bases outside gene matches: 10. The CDR3 coding sequence is TGTGCCAGCAGCCAAGATCGGCTAGCGGGGGGGCTTATTGATACGCAGTATTTT. As protein: CASSQDRLAGGLIDTQYF.

This chain uses TRBV5-1 with TRBJ2-4; D is possibly TRBD2 (6 bases). V dropped 0 bases and J dropped 5 bases, with 9 bases sitting between them. CDR3 length: 14 residues. Germline-derived CDR1 and CDR2 are SGHRS and YFSETQ. The CDR3 is CASSLGGTQNIQYF. CDR3 coding DNA: TGCGCCAGCAGCTTGGGCGGGACCCAAAACATTCAGTACTTC.

The chain joins TRBV30 to TRBJ1-1; D not resolved. V was clipped by 0 bases and J by 8 bases, with 10 bases between them. The CDR3 has 12 amino acids. Germline CDR1 reads GTSNPN; CDR2 reads SVGIG (reference sequence). The CDR3 nucleotides are TGTGCCTGGAGTGTACTAGATCGAGAAGCTTTCTTT. Amino acids: CAWSVLDREAFF.

The rearrangement joins TRBV7-2 to TRBJ2-3; 7 bases match TRBD2. The germline V gene has CDR1 SGHTA and CDR2 FQGNSA. This CDR3 region has 15 residues. V lost 0 bases to trimming and J lost 4 bases; unmatched junction nucleotides: 4. Written as DNA, the CDR3 is TGTGCCAGCAGCTTAGCGGCGGGAGTTCCAGATACGCAGTATTTT. Translating it yields CASSLAAGVPDTQYF.

This chain connects TRBV30 to TRBJ1-4; D unresolved. This CDR3 region has 13 residues. The ends were cut back, 3 bases at V and 7 bases at J, with 12 bases in the middle. In germline, CDR1 is GTSNPN, CDR2 SVGIG (reference sequence). The CDR3 loop is CAWRGYNGEKLFF. CDR3 in DNA: TGTGCCTGGAGGGGGTATAATGGTGAAAAACTGTTTTTT.

The V and J genes are TRBV6-6 and TRBJ1-3; unclear D gene. Trimming took 5 bases from V and 5 from J, leaving 7 bases between them. Germline V CDR1 and CDR2: MNHNY, SVGAGI (reference sequence). CDR3 length: 12 amino acids. The CDR3 sequence is CASSTPRNTIYF. The DNA for the CDR3 is TGTGCCAGCAGTACCCCCCGAAACACCATATATTTT.

V is TRBV29-1 and J is TRBJ1-2; no clear D gene. Germline loops: CDR1 SQVTM, CDR2 ANQGSEA. This CDR3 contains 11 residues. Trimming cost V 6 bases and J 2 bases, with 7 bases left between them. The CDR3 spells CSVGENYGYTF. The CDR3 region has the DNA TGCAGCGTCGGGGAAAACTATGGCTACACCTTC.

The rearrangement links TRBV6-6 to TRBJ2-1; D might be TRBD2 (5 bases). Germline values: CDR1 MNHNY, CDR2 SVGAGI (reference sequence). Trimming took off 11 bases at V and 0 bases at J, with 17 bases between the two ends. This CDR3 region has 15 residues. The CDR3 nucleotides read TGTGCCTCCAGAGGTAGCGCGAGCTCCTACAATGAGCAGTTCTTC. Its translation is CASRGSASSYNEQFF.